Below, 18 T cell receptor beta chains from the same sample are listed, as sequenced in a study of blood T cell repertoires in COVID-19. TCRdb's copy holds only in-frame clones and misses some; the assay was immunoSEQ multiplex PCR. The profile shows roughly 180,000 clones, 75% to 85% of them singletons. What was sequenced was peripheral blood. Receptors originate from a woman between 40 and 55 years old with COVID-19, enrolled during active disease.

The J gene is TRBJ2-2, the V gene TRBV7-6, with 7 bases identical to TRBD2. Germline trimming cut 4 bases from V and 4 bases from J; bases unmatched to any gene: 6. Germline lookup yields CDR1 SGHVS and CDR2 FNYEAQ. This CDR3 contains 15 residues. The CDR3 protein is CASSSEGGGTGELFF. The CDR3 region has the DNA TGTGCCAGCAGCTCCGAGGGCGGGGGCACCGGGGAGCTGTTTTTT.

This clone appeared a few times. The genes are TRBV4-1 and TRBJ2-2; 8 bases are shared with TRBD2. Per the germline V gene, CDR1 is MGHRA and CDR2 is YSYEKL. The CDR3 contains 16 residues. V dropped 0 bases and J dropped 5; count of bases not matched to a gene: 5. The CDR3 sequence: CASSQDGGAGTGELFF. In DNA form, the CDR3 reads TGCGCCAGCAGCCAAGACGGGGGGGCCGGGACCGGGGAGCTGTTTTTT.

The rearrangement links TRBV11-2 to TRBJ2-3, with 9 bases identical to TRBD2. From germline, CDR1 is SGHAT and CDR2 FQNNGV. The CDR3 is 17 amino acids. J was trimmed by 0 bases and V by 4 bases; bases with no gene match: 8. CDR3 residues: CASSSPNLAGSTDTQYF. CDR3 sequence (DNA): TGTGCCAGCAGCTCACCTAACCTAGCGGGGAGCACAGATACGCAGTATTTT.

J is TRBJ2-3 and V is TRBV10-3; the match to TRBD1 covers 7 bases. With V trimmed by 3 bases and J by 5 bases, 5 bases remained unmatched. The CDR3 length is 14 residues. CDR1 and CDR2 (germline): ENHRY, SYGVKD. Written as DNA, the CDR3 is TGTGCCATCAGTGATTCTGGGACAGAAGATACGCAGTATTTT. It codes for CAISDSGTEDTQYF.

The gene calls are TRBV28 and TRBJ1-6; 8 positions agree with TRBD1. This CDR3 has 15 residues. The V gene end was trimmed by 7 bases and the J gene end by 10 bases; junction bases not matched to a gene: 12. Germline CDR1 is MDHEN and CDR2 is SYDVKM. In DNA form, the CDR3 reads TGTGCCAGCAACCTCCGGGACAGGATTTTGTCACCCCTCCACTTT. Protein product: CASNLRDRILSPLHF.

V usage is TRBV6-5 and J usage is TRBJ2-6, with D perhaps matching TRBD2 (5 bases). V lost 5 bases to trimming and J lost 8 bases, with 13 bases between them. Germline CDR1 is MNHEY and CDR2 is SVGAGI. The CDR3 extends over 14 amino acids. CDR3 sequence reads: CASSPSGRTNVLTF. The CDR3, as DNA: TGTGCCAGCAGTCCCTCGGGAAGAACCAACGTCCTGACTTTC.

This rearrangement joins TRBV6-5 to TRBJ2-5; tentative D call: TRBD2 (6 bases). CDR1 and CDR2 (germline): MNHEY, SVGAGI. The V end was cut by 5 bases, the J end by 5 bases, with 15 bases between. This CDR3 has 14 residues. CDR3 loop: CASSPTGGIETQYF. The CDR3 nucleotides read TGTGCCAGCAGTCCGACCGGGGGTATTGAGACCCAGTACTTC.

The chain carries TRBV7-9 and TRBJ2-6; tentatively, D is TRBD1 (6 bases). V dropped 0 bases and J dropped 3 bases, with 9 bases sitting between them. Germline V gene lookup returns CDR1 SEHNR and CDR2 FQNEAQ (reference sequence). The CDR3 is 16 amino acids. CDR3 in DNA: TGTGCCAGCAGCTTAGCGGCAGGGGTTGGGGCCAACGTCCTGACTTTC. It specifies CASSLAAGVGANVLTF.

This clone was seen only once. This sequence joins TRBV15 and TRBJ2-5; D is unresolved. Trimming pared 4 bases from V and 5 bases from J, leaving 8 bases between. This CDR3 contains 12 residues. CDR1 and CDR2 from the germline V gene are LNHNV and YYDKDF (reference sequence). The CDR3 bases are TGTGCCACCAGCACAGGTACGGAGACCCAGTACTTC. It translates to CATSTGTETQYF.

The chain recombines TRBV5-4 with TRBJ1-6; D is possibly TRBD1 (5 bases). Germline CDR1 is SGHNT and CDR2 is YYREEE (reference sequence). CDR3 length: 13 residues. V was cut by 4 bases and J by 8 bases, with 10 bases left in between. CDR3 region: CASSPGRDSPLHF. CDR3 in DNA: TGTGCCAGCAGCCCAGGCAGGGATTCACCCCTCCACTTT. Based on the CDR3 plus reference TRBV5-4 and TRBJ1-6, the full variable domain is ETGVTQSPTHLIKTRGQQVTLRCSSQSGHNTVSWYQQALGQGPQFIFQYYREEENGRGNFPPRFSGLQFPNYSSELNVNALELDDSALYLCASSPGRDSPLHFGNGTRLTVT.

This clone has only a few counts. The V gene is TRBV15, the J gene TRBJ2-2, with 9 bases identical to TRBD2. CDR1 is LNHNV and CDR2 is YYDKDF in the germline V gene (reference sequence). The V segment lost 0 bases and the J segment 5 bases; nucleotides outside the gene matches: 7. The CDR3 consists of 17 residues. The CDR3: CATSRDLSGSGTGELFF. Written as DNA, the CDR3 is TGTGCCACCAGCAGAGATCTTAGCGGGAGTGGTACCGGGGAGCTGTTTTTT.

The CDR3 DNA is TGCGCCAGCAGCTTGGTTGCGCCGGGGAACACTGAAGCTTTCTTT. It specifies CASSLVAPGNTEAFF. The chain employs TRBV5-1 and TRBJ1-1; no reliable D call. Germline CDR1 SGHRS, CDR2 YFSETQ. This CDR3 has 15 residues. V lost 0 bases and J lost 1, with 10 bases in between.

V is TRBV7-9 and J is TRBJ2-7; the D gene is possibly TRBD1 (6 bases). The CDR3 is 15 residues long. Germline CDR1 reads SEHNR; CDR2 reads FQNEAQ (reference sequence). V lost 5 bases and J 3 bases, leaving 17 bases between the germline ends. The CDR3 is CASSTAGDERYEQYF. The DNA for the CDR3 is TGTGCCAGCAGCACCGCAGGGGACGAACGCTACGAGCAGTACTTC.

The chain's CDR3 is CATSGGTGGRTEAFF. In DNA, the CDR3 is TGTGCCACCAGCGGCGGGACAGGGGGCCGGACTGAAGCTTTCTTT. The chain has TRBV15 and TRBJ1-1; 12 bases are a match to TRBD1. The germline gives CDR1 LNHNV, CDR2 YYDKDF (reference sequence). V lost 5 bases and J lost 5; bases outside the gene matches: 6. CDR3 length equals 15 residues.

The chain combines TRBV7-3 with TRBJ1-4; possibly TRBD1 for D (5 bases). Trimming pared 5 bases from V and 0 bases from J, leaving 7 bases between. The germline CDR1 and CDR2 sequences are SGHTA and FQGTGA. CDR3 length: 14 amino acids. CDR3 coding DNA: TGTGCCAGCAGCGCGACAGCAACTAATGAAAAACTGTTTTTT. Its protein is CASSATATNEKLFF.

This clone has a single count. The genes are TRBV19 and TRBJ2-7, with 7 bases fitting TRBD2. V shed 6 bases, J shed 5 bases, and the junction held 7 bases outside the gene matches. The CDR3 is 13 amino acids. Per germline, CDR1 LNHDA and CDR2 SQIVND (reference sequence). The DNA for the CDR3 is TGTGCCAGTAGCGCCGGCGGGGGACACGAGCAGTACGTC. Translated, it gives CASSAGGGHEQYV.

The chain joins TRBV5-4 to TRBJ1-2, with 9 bases lining up with TRBD1. Germline assignment: CDR1 SGHNT and CDR2 YYREEE (reference sequence). Germline trimming cut 3 bases from V and 2 bases from J; bases unmatched to any gene: 5. The CDR3 loop spans 15 amino acids. The CDR3 sequence: CASSWGQGNNYGYTF. In DNA form, the CDR3 reads TGTGCCAGCAGCTGGGGACAGGGTAACAACTATGGCTACACCTTC.

The chain couples TRBV9 to TRBJ2-2; TRBD2 matches 10 bases. CDR1 is SGDLS and CDR2 is YYNGEE in the germline V gene. V was pared by 3 bases and J by 2 bases, with 4 bases of the junction left unmatched. The CDR3 loop spans 16 amino acids. This CDR3 reads CASSGGTSDNTGELFF. The CDR3 nucleotides read TGTGCCAGCAGCGGGGGGACTAGCGATAACACCGGGGAGCTGTTTTTT.